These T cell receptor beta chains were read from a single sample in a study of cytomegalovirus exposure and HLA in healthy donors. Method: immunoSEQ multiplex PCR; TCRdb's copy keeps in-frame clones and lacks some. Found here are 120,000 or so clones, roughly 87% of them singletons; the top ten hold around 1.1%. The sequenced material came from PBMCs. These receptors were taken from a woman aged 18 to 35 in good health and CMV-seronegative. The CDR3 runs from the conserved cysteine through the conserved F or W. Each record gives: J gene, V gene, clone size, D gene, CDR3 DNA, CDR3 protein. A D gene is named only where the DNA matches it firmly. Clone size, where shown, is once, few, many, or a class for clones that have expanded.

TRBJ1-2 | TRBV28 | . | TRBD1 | TGTGCCAGCAGAACAGGGGGCGCGAGCTATGGCTACACCTTC | CASRTGGASYGYTF
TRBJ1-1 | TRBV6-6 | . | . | TGTGCCAGCAACGACCTGGGAGACCCTAGGGTGGAAGCTTTCTTT | CASNDLGDPRVEAFF
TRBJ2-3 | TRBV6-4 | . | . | TGTGCCAGCAGCGCTCAGGGGAGCACAGATACGCAGTATTTT | CASSAQGSTDTQYF
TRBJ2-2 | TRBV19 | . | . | TGTGCCAGTAGTATGCTTGGCGGTGCGGACACCGGGGAGCTGTTTTTT | CASSMLGGADTGELFF
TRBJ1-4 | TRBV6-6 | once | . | TGTGCCAGCAGTGGACACTCGGATGAAAAACTGTTTTTT | CASSGHSDEKLFF
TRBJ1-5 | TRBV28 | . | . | TGTGCCAGCAGTCCCACAGGGTACGATCAGCCCCAGCATTTT | CASSPTGYDQPQHF
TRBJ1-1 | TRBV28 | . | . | TGTGCCAGCAGGGGCGCGGGCCCTGAAGCTTTCTTT | CASRGAGPEAFF
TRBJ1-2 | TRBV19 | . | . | TGTGCCAGTAGGGACCTCGACAGATCCTATGGCTACACCTTC | CASRDLDRSYGYTF
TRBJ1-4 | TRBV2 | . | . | TGTGCCAGCAGTGAAGCGCAGGGGACTAATGAAAAACTGTTTTTT | CASSEAQGTNEKLFF
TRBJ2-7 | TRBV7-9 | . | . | TGTGCCAGCAGCTCCGGGTACAGGGTGCAGTACTTC | CASSSGYRVQYF
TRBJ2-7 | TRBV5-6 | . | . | TGTGCCAGCAGCTTGGTGACAGACAGATATTTCTCCTACGAGCAGTACTTC | CASSLVTDRYFSYEQYF
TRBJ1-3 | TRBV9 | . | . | TGTGCCAGCAAGTCGGGAGCGATCTCTGGAAACACCATATATTTT | CASKSGAISGNTIYF
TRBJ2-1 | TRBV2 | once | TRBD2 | TGTGCCAGCAGTATACAAACTAGCGGGAGGCTCCACAATGAGCAGTTCTTC | CASSIQTSGRLHNEQFF
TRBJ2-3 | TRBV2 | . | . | TGTGCCAGCCTACCCCCCTACTCCACAGATACGCAGTATTTT | CASLPPYSTDTQYF
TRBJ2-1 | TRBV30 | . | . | TGTGCCTGGAACTATGAGCAGTTCTTC | CAWNYEQFF
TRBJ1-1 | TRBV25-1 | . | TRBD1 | TGTGCCAGCAGACAGGGGGCGAACACTGAAGCTTTCTTT | CASRQGANTEAFF
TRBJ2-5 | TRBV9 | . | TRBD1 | TGTGCCAGCAGCGTAGGCACCGGGACAGTCCAAGAGACCCAGTACTTC | CASSVGTGTVQETQYF
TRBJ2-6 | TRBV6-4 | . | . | TGTGCCAGCGGAGAAGGTCCCTCTGGGGCCAACGTCCTGACTTTC | CASGEGPSGANVLTF
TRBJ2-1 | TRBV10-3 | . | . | TGTGCCATCAGTGCGGGAGTCTCGCGTAATGAGCAGTTCTTC | CAISAGVSRNEQFF
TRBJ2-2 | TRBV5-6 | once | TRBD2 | TGTGCCAGCAGCCCAGCGGGAAGCCCCGGGCTGTTTTTT | CASSPAGSPGLFF
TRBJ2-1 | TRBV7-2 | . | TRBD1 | TGTGCCAGCAGCCTGGGACAGGTAATCTACAATGAGCAGTTCTTC | CASSLGQVIYNEQFF
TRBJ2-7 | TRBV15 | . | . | TGTGCCACCAGCAGCCCAGGATCGGTCCTCGAGCAGTACTTC | CATSSPGSVLEQYF
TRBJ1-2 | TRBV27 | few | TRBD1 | TGTGCCAGCGGAAATTTCGACAGGGGTTGGGGCTACACCTTC | CASGNFDRGWGYTF
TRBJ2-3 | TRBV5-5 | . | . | TGTGCCAGCAGCTTTGAAAGGGGAGGACTAGATACGCAGTATTTT | CASSFERGGLDTQYF
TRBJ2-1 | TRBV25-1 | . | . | TGTGCCAGCAGTGAACTTACCTACAATGAGCAGTTCTTC | CASSELTYNEQFF
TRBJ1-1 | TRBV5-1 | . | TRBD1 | TGCGCCAGCAGCTTCCGGGACAGGGGCCTTGAAGCTTTCTTT | CASSFRDRGLEAFF
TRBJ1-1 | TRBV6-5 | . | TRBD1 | TGTGCCAGCAGTTACTCACAGGGGAGGAACACTGAAGCTTTCTTT | CASSYSQGRNTEAFF
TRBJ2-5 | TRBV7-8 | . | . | TGTGCCAGCAGCTTGTACGACAGTCAAGAGACCCAGTACTTC | CASSLYDSQETQYF
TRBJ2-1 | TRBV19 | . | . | TGTGCCAGTAGTATAGATCGGACACCGCATGAGCAGTTCTTC | CASSIDRTPHEQFF
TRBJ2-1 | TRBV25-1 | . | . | TGTGCCAGCAGTGAGGACTGGGTTTTTTCCAATGAGCAGTTCTTC | CASSEDWVFSNEQFF
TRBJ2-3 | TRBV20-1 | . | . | TGCAGTGCTAGGGGAGGAGATACGCAGTATTTT | CSARGGDTQYF
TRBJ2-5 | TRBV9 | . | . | TGTGCCAGCAGCCCCTTACCCCTGCGGGGTGGAGAGACCCAGTACTTC | CASSPLPLRGGETQYF
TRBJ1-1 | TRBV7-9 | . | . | TGTGCCAGCAGCTCCTCAGGAGGGTTGGCGGCTTTCTTT | CASSSSGGLAAFF
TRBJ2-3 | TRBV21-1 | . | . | TGTGCCAGCAGCAAAGGTCCGGGGACAGGCGGGGGCACAGATACGCAGTATTTT | CASSKGPGTGGGTDTQYF
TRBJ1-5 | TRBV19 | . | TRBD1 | TGTGCCAGCACGAAAAGGCTAACAGGGGAATATAGCAATCAGCCCCAGCATTTT | CASTKRLTGEYSNQPQHF
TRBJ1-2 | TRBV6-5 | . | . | TGTGCCAGCAGCCGGAGGGCGGATCTCGGGGGCTACACCTTC | CASSRRADLGGYTF
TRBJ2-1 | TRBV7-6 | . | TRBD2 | TGTGCCAGCAGCTTAGGAGGGACTAGCAATGAGCAGTTCTTC | CASSLGGTSNEQFF
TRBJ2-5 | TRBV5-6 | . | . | TGTGCCAGCAGCTTGGCGGAACCGGTGTGGGGCAGGGAAGAGACCCAGTACTTC | CASSLAEPVWGREETQYF
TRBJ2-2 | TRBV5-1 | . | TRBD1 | TGCGCCAGCAGCTGGGACAGTAGGAACACCGGGGAGCTGTTTTTT | CASSWDSRNTGELFF
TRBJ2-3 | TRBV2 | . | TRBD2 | TGTGCCAGCAGTGACCGGCTAGCGGGAGGGGATACGCAGTATTTT | CASSDRLAGGDTQYF
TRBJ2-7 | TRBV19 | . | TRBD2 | TGTGCCAGTAGTATGGCGGGGGGGTCCTACGAGCAGTACTTC | CASSMAGGSYEQYF